These 8 T cell receptor beta chains were all obtained from the same sample, sequenced in a study of CD8 T cells in Susac syndrome. Reverse transcription of roughly 0.45 to 1 ug RNA used random hexamers. TCRdb used MiXCR to reprocess the immunoSEQ multiplex PCR reads, holding one entry per CDR3 protein. Here the sample spans 80,000 to 90,000 distinct CDR3 sequences, 95% being singletons. Sequenced: CD8+ T cells from PBMCs. These receptors all stem from a human donor with Susac syndrome.

This clonotype came up once. The CDR3 is CASSSDREPRTQYF. CDR3 nucleotide sequence: TGTGCCAGCAGTTCGGACAGGGAGCCGAGAACCCAGTACTTC. The chain recombines TRBV6-1 with TRBJ2-5, with 8 nucleotides matching TRBD1. Trimming removed 5 bases from V and 8 bases from J; junction bases left unmatched: 10. The CDR3 extends over 14 amino acids. The germline gives CDR1 MNHNS, CDR2 SASEGT.

For the CDR3, the DNA is TGTGCCAGCAGTTACCAGGGCACAGATACGCAGTATTTT. The encoded protein is CASSYQGTDTQYF. The genes are TRBV12-3 or TRBV12-4 and TRBJ2-3; D gene uncertain. Trimming removed 4 bases at V and 1 base at J, with 6 bases between. The CDR3 loop spans 13 amino acids.

The V gene is TRBV4-3, the J gene TRBJ2-5; D may be TRBD1 or TRBD2 (6 bases each). The germline gives CDR1 LGHNA, CDR2 YSLEER. The CDR3 extends over 15 amino acids. V was cut by 0 bases and J by 4 bases, with 12 bases left in between. The CDR3 protein is CASSQDKGGRETQYF. CDR3 coding DNA: TGCGCCAGCAGCCAAGATAAGGGGGGACGAGAGACCCAGTACTTC.

This sequence joins TRBV4-3 and TRBJ1-1; tentatively, D is TRBD1 (5 bases). The length of the CDR3 is 13 residues. V was pared by 5 bases and J by 6 bases, with 13 bases between. Germline CDR1 and CDR2: LGHNA and YSLEER. Here the CDR3 DNA reads TGCGCCAGCAGCGAATGGGGGACCCCTGAAGCTTTCTTT. Translated: CASSEWGTPEAFF.

V gene TRBV7-3 combines with J gene TRBJ2-3; TRBD1 might be the D (6 bases). Trimming removed 5 bases from V and 5 bases from J, with 14 bases in between. The CDR3 consists of 14 residues. From germline, CDR1 is SGHTA and CDR2 FQGTGA. For the CDR3, the DNA is TGTGCCAGCAGCCCTCTTCCCAGGGGAGATACGCAGTATTTT. It specifies CASSPLPRGDTQYF.

The chain carries TRBV30 and TRBJ2-7; the D gene is possibly TRBD1 (6 bases). Deletions cut 2 bases from V and 2 bases from J, with 13 bases between. The CDR3 length is 14 residues. Germline loops: CDR1 GTSNPN, CDR2 SVGIG (reference sequence). This CDR3 reads CAWSYRAGAYEQYF. DNA for the CDR3: TGTGCCTGGAGTTACCGGGCAGGGGCCTACGAGCAGTACTTC.

The V gene is TRBV29-1, the J gene TRBJ1-2; 7 nucleotides align to TRBD1. The CDR3 is made up of 13 amino acids. The germline V gene has CDR1 SQVTM and CDR2 ANQGSEA. The junction had 12 bases not matched to a gene; V was cut back by 6 bases and J by 8 bases. The CDR3 DNA follows: TGCAGCGTCTTAGGGGGCGACTTACCCGGCTACACCTTC. Its protein product is CSVLGGDLPGYTF.

This chain connects TRBV20-1 to TRBJ2-1; 8 bases fit TRBD2. This CDR3 has 16 residues. The V segment lost 3 bases and the J segment 2 bases; nucleotides outside the gene matches: 9. Germline values: CDR1 DFQATT, CDR2 SNEGSKA (reference sequence). The DNA for the CDR3 is TGCAGTGCTAGGGCCGATAGCGGGGTCGCCTACAATGAGCAGTTCTTC. Encoded protein: CSARADSGVAYNEQFF.